Listed below are T cell receptor beta chains from one sample, sequenced in a study of T cell responses to AZD1222 COVID-19 vaccine. The method was immunoSEQ multiplex PCR; TCRdb's version includes in-frame clones alone and lacks a portion of them. Here the sample spans more than 120,000 clones, about 90% being singletons. The material sequenced was peripheral blood, taken 28 days after the second AZD1222 dose. The receptors shown here come from an adult who received the AZD1222 COVID-19 vaccine. Both conserved end residues are part of each CDR3. The D gene is left open where the match is weak. Some rows mark clone size as missing; the rest say once, few, many or name a class of expanded clone.

j_call clone_size cdr3_length v_call d_call cdr3_aa cdr3_nt
TRBJ1-6 . 15 TRBV30 . CAWSMGELGNSPLHF TGTGCCTGGAGTATGGGGGAGTTAGGAAATTCACCCCTCCACTTT
TRBJ1-6 . 15 TRBV28 . CASSLPRQTGSPLHF TGTGCCAGCAGTTTACCCCGGCAGACAGGTTCACCCCTCCACTTT
TRBJ2-2 . 15 TRBV19 . CASSIRRLDTGELFF TGTGCCAGTAGTATTCGGCGGCTAGACACCGGGGAGCTGTTTTTT
TRBJ1-1 . 13 TRBV10-3 . CAISAGAVTEAFF TGTGCCATCAGTGCTGGGGCCGTCACTGAAGCTTTCTTT
TRBJ1-4 . 13 TRBV19 TRBD1 CASCTGAGEKLFF TGTGCCAGTTGTACAGGGGCAGGTGAAAAACTGTTTTTT
TRBJ2-1 few 17 TRBV5-8 TRBD1 CASSPELGQGPYNEQFF TGTGCCAGCAGCCCTGAATTGGGACAGGGGCCTTACAATGAGCAGTTCTTC
TRBJ2-1 . 13 TRBV3-1/TRBV3-2 . CASSRTGGDEQFF TGTGCCAGCAGCCGGACGGGGGGCGATGAGCAGTTCTTC
TRBJ2-3 . 14 TRBV27 TRBD2 CASSPGLASDTQYF TGTGCCAGCAGTCCCGGACTAGCCTCAGATACGCAGTATTTT
TRBJ2-5 once 14 TRBV5-8 TRBD1 CASSLGTGQETQYF TGTGCCAGCAGCTTGGGGACAGGGCAAGAGACCCAGTACTTC
TRBJ1-2 . 17 TRBV4-3 TRBD1 CASSQGWGQGARYGYTF TGCGCCAGCAGCCAAGGATGGGGACAGGGGGCGCGGTATGGCTACACCTTC
TRBJ2-2 . 15 TRBV6-5 . CASRTNPGSAGELFF TGTGCCAGCAGGACGAATCCAGGGTCTGCCGGGGAGCTGTTTTTT
TRBJ1-1 . 18 TRBV5-1 . CASSLGLSSGTPNTEAFF TGCGCCAGCAGCTTGGGGTTATCTTCCGGAACACCGAACACTGAAGCTTTCTTT
TRBJ2-5 . 17 TRBV10-1 TRBD2 CASSSGLAGTAGETQYF TGCGCCAGCAGTTCGGGCCTAGCGGGGACCGCGGGGGAGACCCAGTACTTC
TRBJ1-1 once 14 TRBV4-2 . CASSHNEGLTEAFF TGTGCCAGCAGCCATAACGAGGGGTTGACTGAAGCTTTCTTT
TRBJ2-4 . 19 TRBV7-3 . CASSLGTWGDKGAKNIQYF TGTGCCAGCAGCTTAGGAACCTGGGGGGACAAAGGGGCCAAAAACATTCAGTACTTC
TRBJ2-1 once 14 TRBV11-1 TRBD2 CASSRGGSYNEQFF TGTGCCAGCAGCCGGGGGGGCTCCTACAATGAGCAGTTCTTC
TRBJ1-1 . 14 TRBV7-2 . CASSLDARHTEAFF TGTGCCAGCAGCTTAGATGCCAGGCACACTGAAGCTTTCTTT
TRBJ2-3 . 12 TRBV29-1 . CSAQRAEDTQYF TGCAGCGCCCAGCGGGCAGAGGATACGCAGTATTTT
TRBJ1-1 . 14 TRBV28 . CASSFAGMNTEAFF TGTGCCAGCTCTTTCGCAGGGATGAACACTGAAGCTTTCTTT
TRBJ2-7 . 14 TRBV27 . CASSLQQGPYEQYF TGTGCCAGCAGCCTACAGCAGGGGCCCTACGAGCAGTACTTC
TRBJ1-2 once 13 TRBV9 . CASSPTTAFSYTF TGTGCCAGCTCCCCCACAACAGCCTTCTCGTACACCTTC
TRBJ1-6 . 15 TRBV5-1 . CASSPARGNNSPLHF TGCGCCAGCAGCCCAGCCCGCGGCAATAATTCACCCCTCCACTTT
TRBJ2-5 . 14 TRBV19 . CASSTGSFQETQYF TGTGCCAGTAGTACCGGGAGTTTCCAAGAGACCCAGTACTTC
TRBJ1-2 . 14 TRBV24-1 . CATSSAGIDYGYTF TGTGCCACCAGTAGTGCCGGGATTGACTATGGCTACACCTTC
TRBJ1-1 . 15 TRBV30 TRBD1 CAWSGLGQGYTEAFF TGTGCCTGGAGTGGCTTGGGACAGGGGTACACTGAAGCTTTCTTT
TRBJ2-5 . 13 TRBV30 . CARAQSRKETQYF TGTGCCCGGGCTCAATCGAGGAAAGAGACCCAGTACTTC
TRBJ2-3 . 13 TRBV28 . CASSSGQLDTQYF TGTGCCAGCAGTTCAGGACAGCTAGATACGCAGTATTTT
TRBJ1-6 . 14 TRBV19 . CASSPRTSNSPLHF TGTGCCAGTAGCCCAAGAACCTCTAATTCACCCCTCCACTTT
TRBJ2-1 . 13 TRBV29-1 . CSVATSAYNEQFF TGCAGCGTTGCGACGAGTGCCTACAATGAGCAGTTCTTC
TRBJ1-1 . 16 TRBV5-1 . CASSHDSGKMNTEAFF TGCGCCAGCAGCCATGACAGTGGGAAAATGAACACTGAAGCTTTCTTT
TRBJ1-5 . 16 TRBV4-2 . CASSQDLEGALQPQHF TGTGCCAGCAGCCAAGATCTCGAAGGGGCCCTACAGCCCCAGCATTTT
TRBJ1-6 . 12 TRBV7-9 . CASSLNNSPLHF TGTGCCAGCAGCCTCAATAATTCACCCCTCCACTTT
TRBJ1-2 . 17 TRBV7-9 TRBD1 CASSLGTGGANSYGYTF TGTGCCAGCAGCTTAGGGACAGGGGGCGCCAATAGCTATGGCTACACCTTC
TRBJ1-1 . 12 TRBV10-3 . CAISPGNTEAFF TGTGCCATCAGTCCCGGGAACACTGAAGCTTTCTTT
TRBJ2-1 . 18 TRBV11-2 . CASSLVGMVGTGYNEQFF TGTGCCAGCAGCTTAGTGGGGATGGTAGGGACTGGGTACAATGAGCAGTTCTTC
TRBJ1-2 . 14 TRBV5-1 TRBD1 CASSPGQGRSGYTF TGCGCCAGCAGCCCAGGACAGGGGCGTTCTGGCTACACCTTC
TRBJ2-7 . 12 TRBV30 TRBD1 CAWSYRGREQYF TGTGCCTGGAGTTACAGGGGGCGCGAGCAGTACTTC
TRBJ1-2 . 13 TRBV6-5 TRBD1 CASSLDRVGGYTF TGTGCCAGCAGTCTTGACAGGGTCGGAGGCTACACCTTC
TRBJ1-2 . 11 TRBV20-1 . CSAQDNYGYTF TGCAGTGCCCAGGATAACTATGGCTACACCTTC
TRBJ2-2 . 14 TRBV6-4 . CASSDSDATGELFF TGTGCCAGCAGTGACTCAGATGCCACCGGGGAGCTGTTTTTT